The 16 T cell receptor beta chains reported below all come from one sample, sequenced in a study of T-cell memory formation after mild COVID-19. TCRdb reprocessed the 5' RACE reads with MiXCR, giving one entry per CDR3 protein. Of 350,000 to 400,000 distinct CDR3 sequences in the sample, over 20% are singletons; the top ten hold around 12%. Sequenced: PBMCs or a T cell subset sorted from them (not recorded which). These receptors originate from an adult woman who had mild COVID-19 (a few samples of this study predate the infection). Cell type and time point are not known.

CDR3 residues: CATSDPGTSGKTQYF. CDR3 nucleotide sequence: TGTGCCACCAGTGACCCAGGGACAAGTGGGAAGACCCAGTACTTC. The V gene is TRBV24-1, the J gene TRBJ2-5, with D tentatively TRBD1 (6 bases). V was cut by 4 bases and J by 6 bases, with 17 bases left in between. The V gene's germline CDR1 is KGHDR and CDR2 SFDVKD. The CDR3 is 15 residues long.

V is TRBV18 and J is TRBJ2-7, with D possibly matching TRBD2 (5 bases). CDR3 length equals 13 residues. The germline CDR1 and CDR2 sequences are KGHSH and LQKENI. Deletions cut 0 bases from V and 5 bases from J, with 8 bases between. The CDR3 DNA reads TGTGCCAGCTCACCACCTAACGGGGACGAGCAGTACTTC. This translates into CASSPPNGDEQYF. The whole variable domain, filled in from reference TRBV18 and TRBJ2-7, reads NAGVMQNPRHLVRRRGQEARLRCSPMKGHSHVYWYRQLPEEGLKFMVYLQKENIIDESGMPKERFSAEFPKEGPSILRIQQVVRGDSAAYFCASSPPNGDEQYFGPGTRLTVT.

This clonotype was seen a few times. The V gene is TRBV30, the J gene TRBJ2-4, with unresolved D. V was trimmed by 6 bases and J by 6 bases, leaving 12 bases between them. The germline V gene has CDR1 GTSNPN and CDR2 SVGIG (reference sequence). This CDR3 contains 12 residues. CDR3: CACQEAGNIQYF. Written as DNA, the CDR3 is TGTGCCTGCCAAGAGGCCGGAAACATTCAGTACTTC.

The chain has TRBV4-1 and TRBJ2-2; D remains ambiguous. This CDR3 region has 16 residues. V shed 0 bases and J shed 6 bases, with 14 bases lying between them. The V gene's germline CDR1 is MGHRA and CDR2 YSYEKL. The CDR3 sequence is CASSQDVPQVPGELFF. CDR3 bases: TGCGCCAGCAGCCAAGATGTCCCCCAGGTCCCCGGGGAGCTGTTTTTT.

V and J are TRBV4-1 and TRBJ2-5; 9 bases fit TRBD2. The CDR3 runs to 18 residues. CDR1 and CDR2 from the germline V gene are MGHRA and YSYEKL. The V segment lost 2 bases and the J segment 0 bases; nucleotides outside the gene matches: 10. DNA of the CDR3: TGCGCCAGCAGCCAATACATATCTAGCGGGACCAACCAAGAGACCCAGTACTTC. As protein: CASSQYISSGTNQETQYF.

The rearrangement uses TRBV5-1 and TRBJ2-2, with D uncertain. CDR1 SGHRS and CDR2 YFSETQ come from the germline V gene. The CDR3 runs to 14 residues. With 4 bases removed from V and 4 bases from J, the gap between germline ends came to 11 bases. CDR3 nucleotides: TGCGCCAGCAGCCCGCTCCCACGCACCGGGGAGCTGTTTTTT. It is translated as CASSPLPRTGELFF.

This clonotype was seen ten or more times. V gene TRBV5-6 combines with J gene TRBJ1-2, with unresolved D. Trimming stripped 2 bases from V and 4 bases from J, with 12 bases between. The CDR3 totals 14 residues. Germline lookup yields CDR1 SGHDT and CDR2 YYEEEE. The CDR3 loop reads CASSFSMASYGYTF. CDR3 DNA sequence: TGTGCCAGCAGCTTTTCCATGGCCAGCTATGGCTACACCTTC.

The chain is built from TRBV20-1 and TRBJ2-7; D possibly corresponds to TRBD2 (6 bases). The CDR3 contains 13 residues. Germline-derived CDR1 and CDR2 are DFQATT and SNEGSKA (reference sequence). The V and J ends lost 2 bases and 12 bases respectively, with 20 bases between them. CDR3 amino acids: CSARSGGAGFMYF. The CDR3 DNA is TGCAGTGCTAGATCGGGCGGGGCCGGGTTTATGTACTTC.

V is TRBV12-5 and J is TRBJ2-1; 11 positions match TRBD2. With V trimmed by 1 base and J by 5 bases, 1 base remained unmatched. The CDR3 length is 15 residues. The V gene's germline CDR1 is LGHNT and CDR2 FRNRAP. The CDR3 loop reads CASGLGLAGHNEQFF. The CDR3 DNA reads TGTGCTAGTGGTTTGGGACTAGCGGGACACAATGAGCAGTTCTTC.

The chain employs TRBV18 and TRBJ2-1; 8 positions match TRBD2. Trimming removed 5 bases from V and 8 bases from J; junction bases left unmatched: 8. CDR1 and CDR2 from the germline V gene are KGHSH and LQKENI. This CDR3 has 14 residues. CDR3 in DNA: TGTGCCAGCTCATCCACACTAGCGGTTGATGAGCAGTTCTTC. It codes for CASSSTLAVDEQFF.

This clonotype was counted a few times. This sequence joins TRBV6-5 and TRBJ2-2, with 9 nucleotides matching TRBD1. V shed 6 bases and J 6 bases; nucleotides not matched to a gene: 8. The CDR3 contains 15 residues. The germline V gene has CDR1 MNHEY and CDR2 SVGAGI. Here the CDR3 reads CASRVQGAVSGELFF. For the CDR3, the DNA is TGTGCCAGCAGGGTACAGGGGGCAGTATCCGGGGAGCTGTTTTTT.

The chain couples TRBV9 to TRBJ2-7; 7 bases align to TRBD1. J lost 5 bases, V lost 4 bases, and 9 bases had no gene match. CDR3 length: 14 amino acids. The V gene's germline CDR1 is SGDLS and CDR2 YYNGEE. CDR3 DNA sequence: TGTGCCAGCAGCTCCAAGACAGGGTACGACGAGCAGTACTTC. This encodes CASSSKTGYDEQYF.

This chain links TRBV7-2 with TRBJ2-1; unclear D gene. Per the germline V gene, CDR1 is SGHTA and CDR2 is FQGNSA. V lost 0 bases, J lost 9 bases, and 6 bases lay in between. There are 12 residues in the CDR3. DNA for the CDR3: TGTGCCAGCAGCTTAGCTAGGGCTGAGCAGTTCTTC. Its translation is CASSLARAEQFF.

This clonotype turned up a few times. The J gene is TRBJ1-2, the V gene TRBV7-2; the D gene is possibly TRBD1 (5 bases). The CDR3 consists of 16 residues. Trimming left V 5 bases short and J 6 bases short, with 22 bases between. Germline lookup yields CDR1 SGHTA and CDR2 FQGNSA. CDR3 nucleotides: TGTGCCAGCAGCCCCCCCCGGGCGGGACCGAAGGATGGCTACACCTTC. Encoded protein: CASSPPRAGPKDGYTF. Full variable domain (outside the CDR3, taken from reference TRBV7-2 and TRBJ1-2): GAGVSQSPSNKVTEKGKDVELRCDPISGHTALYWYRQSLGQGLEFLIYFQGNSAPDKSGLPSDRFSAERTGGSVSTLTIQRTQQEDSAVYLCASSPPRAGPKDGYTFGSGTRLTVV.

This clonotype was seen more than once but under ten times. V and J are TRBV7-9 and TRBJ2-1; 8 bases agree with TRBD2. Losses at the gene ends were 5 bases for V and 8 bases for J; bases not matched to a gene: 11. The CDR3 has 15 amino acids. Germline V gives CDR1 SEHNR, CDR2 FQNEAQ (reference sequence). CDR3 sequence reads: CASSPRSSGSDEQFF. In DNA, the CDR3 is TGTGCCAGCAGCCCTCGGTCCAGCGGGAGCGATGAGCAGTTCTTC.

The V call is TRBV6-1, the J call TRBJ2-5; 11 nucleotides match TRBD2. With V trimmed by 7 bases and J by 9 bases, 10 bases remained unmatched. The germline gives CDR1 MNHNS, CDR2 SASEGT. The CDR3 is 14 amino acids. DNA for the CDR3: TGTGCCAGCACGGCGGGACTAGCGGTGCGGGCCCAGTACTTC. Protein product: CASTAGLAVRAQYF.